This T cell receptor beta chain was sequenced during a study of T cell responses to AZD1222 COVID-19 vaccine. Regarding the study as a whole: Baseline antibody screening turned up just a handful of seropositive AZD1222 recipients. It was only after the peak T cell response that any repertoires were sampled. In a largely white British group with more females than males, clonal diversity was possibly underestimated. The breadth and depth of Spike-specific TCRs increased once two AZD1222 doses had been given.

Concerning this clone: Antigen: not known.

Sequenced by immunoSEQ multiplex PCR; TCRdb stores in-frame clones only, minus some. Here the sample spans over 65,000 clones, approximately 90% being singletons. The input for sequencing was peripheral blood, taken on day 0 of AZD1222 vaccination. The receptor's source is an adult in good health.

CDR3 protein: CASSLTGGPGGYTF. The DNA for the CDR3 is TGTGCCAGCAGCTTAACGGGGGGGCCGGGAGGCTACACCTTC. The chain combines TRBV7-3 with TRBJ1-2; perhaps TRBD1 as D (6 bases). CDR1 SGHTA and CDR2 FQGTGA come from the germline V gene. Trimming shortened V by 0 bases and J by 8 bases, and 13 bases separated the two germline ends. This CDR3 contains 14 residues.